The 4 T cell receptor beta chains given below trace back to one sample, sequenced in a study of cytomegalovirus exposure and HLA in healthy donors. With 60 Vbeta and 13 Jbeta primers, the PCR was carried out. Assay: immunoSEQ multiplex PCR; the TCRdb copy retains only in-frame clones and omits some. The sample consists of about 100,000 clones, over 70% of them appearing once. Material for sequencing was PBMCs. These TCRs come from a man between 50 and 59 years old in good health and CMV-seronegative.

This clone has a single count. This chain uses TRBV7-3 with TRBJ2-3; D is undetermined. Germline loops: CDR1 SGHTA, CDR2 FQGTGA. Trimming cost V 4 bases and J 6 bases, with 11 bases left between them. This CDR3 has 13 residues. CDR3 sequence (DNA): TGTGCCAGCAGCTCCTGGAGTTCCGATACGCAGTATTTT. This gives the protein CASSSWSSDTQYF.

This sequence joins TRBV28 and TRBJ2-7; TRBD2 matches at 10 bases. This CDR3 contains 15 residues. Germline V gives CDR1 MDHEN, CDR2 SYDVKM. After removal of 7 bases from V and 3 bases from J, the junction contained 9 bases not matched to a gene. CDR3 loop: CASKQTSGNLYEQYF. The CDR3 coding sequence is TGTGCCAGCAAACAAACTAGCGGGAACCTCTACGAGCAGTACTTC.

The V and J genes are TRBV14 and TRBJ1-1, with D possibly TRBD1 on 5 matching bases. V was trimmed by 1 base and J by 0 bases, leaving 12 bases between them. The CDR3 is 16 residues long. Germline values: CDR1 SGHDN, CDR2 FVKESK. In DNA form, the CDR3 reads TGTGCCAGCAGCCAAGTGGGGGGACCCCTGAACACTGAAGCTTTCTTT. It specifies CASSQVGGPLNTEAFF.

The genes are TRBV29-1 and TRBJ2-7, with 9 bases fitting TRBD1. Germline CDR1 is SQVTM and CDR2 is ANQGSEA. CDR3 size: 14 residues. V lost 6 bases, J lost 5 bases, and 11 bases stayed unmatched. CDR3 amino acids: CSVTPGTGKDEQYF. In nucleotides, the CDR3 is TGCAGCGTGACACCCGGGACAGGGAAGGACGAGCAGTACTTC.